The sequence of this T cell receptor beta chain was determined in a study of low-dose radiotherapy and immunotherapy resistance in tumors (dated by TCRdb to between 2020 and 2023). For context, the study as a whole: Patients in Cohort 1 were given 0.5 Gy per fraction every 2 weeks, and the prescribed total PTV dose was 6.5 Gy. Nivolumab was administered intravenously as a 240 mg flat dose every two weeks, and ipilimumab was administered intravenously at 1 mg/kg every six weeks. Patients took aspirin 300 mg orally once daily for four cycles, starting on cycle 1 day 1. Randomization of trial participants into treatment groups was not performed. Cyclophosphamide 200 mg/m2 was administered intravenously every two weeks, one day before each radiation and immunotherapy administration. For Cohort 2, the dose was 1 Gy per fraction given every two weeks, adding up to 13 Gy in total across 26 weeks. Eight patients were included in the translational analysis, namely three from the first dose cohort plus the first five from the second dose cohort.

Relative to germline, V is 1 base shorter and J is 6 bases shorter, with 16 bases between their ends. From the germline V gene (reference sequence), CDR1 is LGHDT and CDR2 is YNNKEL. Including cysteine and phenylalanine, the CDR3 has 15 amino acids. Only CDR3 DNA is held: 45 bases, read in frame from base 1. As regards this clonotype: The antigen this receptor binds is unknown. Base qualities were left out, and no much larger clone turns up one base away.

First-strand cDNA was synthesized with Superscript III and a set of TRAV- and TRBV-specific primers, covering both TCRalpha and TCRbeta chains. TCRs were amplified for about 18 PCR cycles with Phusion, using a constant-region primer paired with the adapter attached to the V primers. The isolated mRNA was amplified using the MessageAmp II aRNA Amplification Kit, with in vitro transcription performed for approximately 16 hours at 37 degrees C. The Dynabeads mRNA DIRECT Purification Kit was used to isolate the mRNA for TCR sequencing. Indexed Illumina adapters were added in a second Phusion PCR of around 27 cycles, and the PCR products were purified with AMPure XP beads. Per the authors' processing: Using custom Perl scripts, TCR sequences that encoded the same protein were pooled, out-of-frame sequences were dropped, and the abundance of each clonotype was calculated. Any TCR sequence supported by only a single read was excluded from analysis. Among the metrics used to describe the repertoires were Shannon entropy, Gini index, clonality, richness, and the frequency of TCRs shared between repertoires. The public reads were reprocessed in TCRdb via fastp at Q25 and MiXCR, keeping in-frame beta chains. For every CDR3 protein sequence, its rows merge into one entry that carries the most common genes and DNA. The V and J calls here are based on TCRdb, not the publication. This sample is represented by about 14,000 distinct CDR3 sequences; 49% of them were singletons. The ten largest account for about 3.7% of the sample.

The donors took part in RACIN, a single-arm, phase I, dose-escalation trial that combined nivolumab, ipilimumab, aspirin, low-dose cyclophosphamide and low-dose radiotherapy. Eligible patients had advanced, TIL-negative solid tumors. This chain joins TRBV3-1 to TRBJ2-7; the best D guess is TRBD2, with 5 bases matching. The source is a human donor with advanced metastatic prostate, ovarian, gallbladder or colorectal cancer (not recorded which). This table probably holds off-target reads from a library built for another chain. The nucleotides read TGTGCCAGCAGCCAAGCGGTAGTGGGGAGCGTCGAGCAGTACTTC. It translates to CASSQAVVGSVEQYF.